This TCR beta chain was sequenced for a study of blood T cell repertoires in COVID-19. Study details: Donors in the United States, Italy and Spain gave samples during acute or convalescent COVID-19.

This clone was seen more than once but under ten times. Germline V gene sequence: CDR1 SGDLS, CDR2 YYNGEE. Trimming pared 0 bases from V and 2 bases from J, leaving 11 bases between. The CDR3 length is 15 residues. The data were produced by immunoSEQ multiplex PCR, yet TCRdb's version contains in-frame clones alone and is incomplete. The data contain approximately 390,000 clones, approximately 90% of them singletons. The chain employs TRBV9 and TRBJ1-1; a possible D gene is TRBD1 (6 bases). Sequenced input: PBMCs or T cells enriched from blood (not recorded which). The receptor was isolated from a woman aged 45-59 years who had recovered from COVID-19. The CDR3 sequence is CASSVEGQSNTEAFF. Written as DNA, the CDR3 is TGTGCCAGCAGCGTAGAAGGACAGTCCAACACTGAAGCTTTCTTT.